The 9 T cell receptor beta chains given below trace back to one sample, sequenced in a study of T cells in Graves' hyperthyroidism and ophthalmopathy. TCR beta CDR3 region amplification was performed from RNA transcripts. HTBI primers were the set used in a first-round RT-PCR of the TCR CDR3. TCRdb processed the multiplex PCR reads anew with MiXCR; each CDR3 protein has one entry. The sample carries roughly 350,000 distinct CDR3 sequences, roughly 15% recorded once. Sequencing used blood. The receptors stem from a woman in her forties with Graves' ophthalmopathy.

The chain uses TRBV11-2 and TRBJ2-2, with 8 bases that match TRBD2. After removal of 5 bases from V and 5 bases from J, the junction contained 7 bases not matched to a gene. This CDR3 spans 15 amino acids. CDR1 is SGHAT and CDR2 is FQNNGV in the germline V gene. This CDR3 reads CASSPGLAGTGELFF. The CDR3 bases are TGTGCCAGCAGCCCAGGACTAGCAGGAACCGGGGAGCTGTTTTTT.

This clonotype was detected many times. The chain recombines TRBV27 with TRBJ2-7; 7 bases match TRBD2. The CDR3 is made up of 14 amino acids. V shed 4 bases and J 3 bases; nucleotides not matched to a gene: 6. Germline V gene sequence: CDR1 MNHEY, CDR2 SMNVEV (reference sequence). The CDR3 sequence is CASSWAGAVYEQYF. The CDR3 nucleotides are TGTGCCAGCAGTTGGGCGGGAGCGGTCTACGAGCAGTACTTC.

The sample holds many counts of this clonotype. The chain joins TRBV2 to TRBJ2-1; TRBD1 matches 7 bases. Germline CDR1 is SNHLY and CDR2 is FYNNEI. CDR3 length: 15 amino acids. Trimming took 6 bases from V and 4 from J; bases not matched to a gene: 9. The CDR3 reads CASSPGQTLYNEQFF. The CDR3 nucleotides are TGTGCCAGCAGCCCGGGACAGACGTTATACAATGAGCAGTTCTTC.

The chain joins TRBV5-8 to TRBJ2-1, with D unclear. V was shortened by 2 bases and J by 15 bases, with 21 bases between the two germline ends. CDR3 size: 14 residues. Germline CDR1 reads SGHTS; CDR2 reads YDEGEE. This CDR3 is CASSFPFNINWGFF. CDR3 coding DNA: TGTGCCAGCAGCTTTCCCTTCAATATAAATTGGGGGTTCTTC.

Comment on this clonotype: Likely a read error: the CDR3 ends without its conserved phenylalanine or tryptophan. The chain joins TRBV5-5 to TRBJ2-7; a possible D gene is TRBD1 (7 bases). The V and J ends lost 4 bases and 3 bases respectively, with 17 bases between them. Germline CDR1 is SGHKS and CDR2 is YYEKEE (reference sequence). This CDR3 contains 15 residues. The CDR3 protein is CASSPAGTAYYEQYL. The DNA of the CDR3 is TGTGCCAGCAGCCCGGCGGGGACAGCCTACTACGAGCAGTACCTC.

The chain carries TRBV20-1 and TRBJ2-7, with 8 bases lining up with TRBD2. In germline, CDR1 is DFQATT, CDR2 SNEGSKA (reference sequence). V trimming: 6 bases; J trimming: 0 bases; junction bases outside the gene matches: 7. The CDR3 length is 14 residues. The CDR3 sequence is CSAMTSASSYEQYF. CDR3 sequence (DNA): TGCAGTGCCATGACTAGCGCAAGCTCCTACGAGCAGTACTTC.

This clonotype has ten or more counts. The CDR3 is CASSSLSGDWGTQYF. The CDR3 bases are TGTGCCAGCAGCTCCCTCTCAGGGGATTGGGGTACGCAGTATTTT. The chain joins TRBV7-9 to TRBJ2-3; tentatively, D is TRBD1 (6 bases). Germline assignment: CDR1 SEHNR and CDR2 FQNEAQ (reference sequence). The germline V and J ends were trimmed by 4 bases and 8 bases, with 19 bases remaining between them. There are 15 residues in the CDR3. Using reference TRBV7-9 and TRBJ2-3 for the parts outside the CDR3, the full variable domain is DTGVSQNPRHKITKRGQNVTFRCDPISEHNRLYWYRQTLGQGPEFLTYFQNEAQLEKSRLLSDRFSAERPKGSFSTLEIQRTEQGDSAMYLCASSSLSGDWGTQYFGPGTRLTVL.

This clonotype was recorded many times. One end of the junction does not line up with germline, which may come from a read error. V and J are TRBV6-1 and TRBJ1-2, with D hard to call. CDR1 and CDR2 (germline): MNHNS, SASEGT. The CDR3 is 11 amino acids. CDR3 amino acids: CASREAYGYTF. CDR3 coding DNA: TGTGCCAGCAGAGAAGCTTATGGCTACACCTTC.

The chain joins TRBV20-1 to TRBJ2-3; weak D call: TRBD2 (5 bases). In germline, CDR1 is DFQATT, CDR2 SNEGSKA (reference sequence). The CDR3 loop spans 14 amino acids. For the CDR3, the DNA is TGCACCCCCGCGAGGACGCGAGGGACAGATACGCAGTATTTT. Protein product: CTPARTRGTDTQYF.